This T cell receptor beta chain is from a study of T-cell reconstitution after alpha-beta-depleted transplantation in children. The TCRbeta library incorporated unique molecular identifiers. TCRdb reprocessed the PCR reads with MiXCR, giving one entry per CDR3 protein. The table records roughly 180,000 distinct CDR3 sequences, more than 14% of them present only once. Many counts were recorded for this clonotype. After removal of 4 bases from V and 3 bases from J, the junction contained 9 bases not matched to a gene. Germline V gives CDR1 SGHDT, CDR2 YYEEEE. The CDR3 sequence is 17 residues long. The receptor comes from a human donor who donated a stem cell graft to a child with acute lymphoblastic leukemia. This chain joins TRBV5-6 and TRBJ2-3, with 12 bases that match TRBD1. This specimen consisted of PBMCs from the stem cell graft donor, obtained from the stem cell graft. Here the CDR3 reads CASSGTPGQGATDTQYF. The CDR3, as DNA: TGTGCCAGCAGCGGGACTCCGGGACAGGGGGCTACAGATACGCAGTATTTT.